A single sample gave rise to the 9 T cell receptor beta chains below, sequenced in a study of cytomegalovirus exposure and HLA in healthy donors. With 60 Vbeta and 13 Jbeta primers, the PCR was carried out. TCRdb's copy holds only in-frame clones and misses some; the assay was immunoSEQ multiplex PCR. The data show approximately 170,000 clones, about 82% seen once. Input material: PBMCs. These receptors all come from a male donor in good health and CMV-seronegative.

V gene TRBV9 combines with J gene TRBJ2-3, with 8 bases lining up with TRBD2. Germline CDR1 reads SGDLS; CDR2 reads YYNGEE. The CDR3 sequence is 14 residues long. J lost 4 bases, V lost 7 bases, and 8 bases had no gene match. CDR3 sequence reads: CASDPGGRPDTQYF. The CDR3 DNA sequence: TGTGCCAGCGATCCGGGAGGGAGGCCAGATACGCAGTATTTT.

This clone was found once. The chain couples TRBV6-5 to TRBJ2-7, with 9 positions matching TRBD2. The V gene end was trimmed by 7 bases and the J gene end by 4 bases; junction bases not matched to a gene: 8. The CDR3 is made up of 14 amino acids. CDR1 and CDR2 (germline): MNHEY, SVGAGI. CDR3 protein: CASTTQAGGYEQYF. DNA of the CDR3: TGTGCCAGCACCACCCAAGCGGGGGGTTACGAGCAGTACTTC.

The gene calls are TRBV25-1 and TRBJ2-5; a possible D gene is TRBD2 (6 bases). Germline CDR1 and CDR2: MGHDK and SYGVNS. With 6 bases removed from V and 9 bases from J, the gap between germline ends came to 17 bases. The CDR3 totals 13 residues. In nucleotides, the CDR3 is TGTGCCAGCAGGGGGACGGGCGGGGCGGCCCAGTACTTC. Translating gives CASRGTGGAAQYF.

The chain has TRBV28 and TRBJ2-6, with D perhaps TRBD2 (6 bases). Trimming stripped 6 bases from V and 1 base from J, with 16 bases between. The length of the CDR3 is 17 residues. Germline-derived CDR1 and CDR2 are MDHEN and SYDVKM. CDR3 in DNA: TGTGCCAGCAGCCCGGGCCCAGGGACTTCTGGGGCCAACGTCCTGACTTTC. It codes for CASSPGPGTSGANVLTF. Full variable domain (outside the CDR3, taken from reference TRBV28 and TRBJ2-6): DVKVTQSSRYLVKRTGEKVFLECVQDMDHENMFWYRQDPGLGLRLIYFSYDVKMKEKGDIPEGYSVSREKKERFSLILESASTNQTSMYLCASSPGPGTSGANVLTFGAGSRLTVL.

The chain joins TRBV5-1 to TRBJ2-3; D ambiguous. Germline CDR1 is SGHRS and CDR2 is YFSETQ. The CDR3 covers 12 residues. The V gene lost 5 bases and the J gene lost 2 bases, with 6 bases spanning the gap. As DNA, the CDR3 is TGCGCCAGCAGGCTAGTCACAGATACGCAGTATTTT. It yields the protein CASRLVTDTQYF.

The rearrangement links TRBV10-2 to TRBJ2-1; tentatively, D is TRBD2 (6 bases). The CDR3 length is 13 residues. Germline CDR1 reads WSHSY; CDR2 reads SAAADI. Trimming took 6 bases from V and 10 from J, leaving 16 bases between them. The CDR3 sequence is CASSQDYRLEQFF. The CDR3 DNA follows: TGCGCCAGCAGCCAGGACTACCGTCTGGAGCAGTTCTTC.

The chain is built from TRBV30 and TRBJ2-7, with a tentative D call TRBD1 (5 bases). Germline loops: CDR1 GTSNPN, CDR2 SVGIG (reference sequence). The CDR3 runs to 11 residues. With 3 bases removed from V and 2 bases from J, the gap between germline ends came to 5 bases. The DNA for the CDR3 is TGTGCCTGGAGGACAGCCTACGAGCAGTACTTC. It encodes CAWRTAYEQYF.

The rearrangement uses TRBV30 and TRBJ2-3, with D perhaps TRBD2 (6 bases). Looked up from germline, CDR1 is GTSNPN and CDR2 is SVGIG (reference sequence). The V and J ends lost 0 bases and 3 bases respectively, with 10 bases between them. This CDR3 spans 14 amino acids. In nucleotides, the CDR3 is TGTGCCTGGAGTGTGGGACTGGTAACAGATACGCAGTATTTT. Its protein is CAWSVGLVTDTQYF. Together with reference TRBV30 and TRBJ2-3, the CDR3 gives the full variable domain: SQTIHQWPATLVQPVGSPLSLECTVEGTSNPNLYWYRQAAGRGLQLLFYSVGIGQISSEVPQNLSASRPQDRQFILSSKKLLLSDSGFYLCAWSVGLVTDTQYFGPGTRLTVL.

This sequence joins TRBV6-1 and TRBJ2-1; 13 nucleotides match TRBD2. The V gene end was trimmed by 4 bases and the J gene end by 3 bases; junction bases not matched to a gene: 9. There are 18 residues in the CDR3. Germline CDR1 is MNHNS and CDR2 is SASEGT. The CDR3 nucleotides read TGTGCCAGCAGTGGGACTAGCGGGAGAAGGAGGGGCTACAATGAGCAGTTCTTC. It codes for CASSGTSGRRRGYNEQFF.